This is a list of T cell receptor beta chains from one sample in a study of blood T cell repertoires in COVID-19. Repertoires were generated with immunoSEQ multiplex PCR, while TCRdb's copy carries only in-frame clones and drops some. The table records tens of thousands of clones, approximately 80% of them present only once. The sample comprised peripheral blood. The receptors shown here come from a man between 60 and 75 years old with COVID-19, enrolled during active disease. CDR3s include the opening cysteine and the closing phenylalanine or tryptophan. Rows may omit the clone size; those that give it use once, few, many or a size class.

size: -; J: TRBJ1-3; V: TRBV9; CDR3: CAPAEDTIYF
size: -; J: TRBJ2-3; V: TRBV2; CDR3: CASGEGGTDTQYF
size: -; J: TRBJ2-5; V: TRBV5-1; CDR3: CASSPGTSDKETQYF
size: -; J: TRBJ2-1; V: TRBV19; CDR3: CASGGTSGVNEQFF
size: few; J: TRBJ1-1; V: TRBV6-5; CDR3: CASSPSQGYSTEAFF
size: -; J: TRBJ2-1; V: TRBV5-1; CDR3: CASSQYGGNEQFF
size: -; J: TRBJ2-3; V: TRBV5-1; CDR3: CASSLQGETGTDTQYF
size: -; J: TRBJ1-1; V: TRBV27; CDR3: CASSGPGGEAFF
size: few; J: TRBJ2-5; V: TRBV5-1; CDR3: CASSSGLAGGRETQYF
size: once; J: TRBJ2-5; V: TRBV7-9; CDR3: CASSQTGKETQYF
size: -; J: TRBJ2-1; V: TRBV27; CDR3: CASVGNNEQFF
size: few; J: TRBJ2-7; V: TRBV19; CDR3: CASTQRLAGIVSYEQYF
size: once; J: TRBJ1-3; V: TRBV5-6; CDR3: CASSFAGVGNTIYF
size: -; J: TRBJ1-4; V: TRBV21-1; CDR3: CASSTTGATNEKLFF
size: -; J: TRBJ2-5; V: TRBV28; CDR3: CASRAAQETQYF
size: -; J: TRBJ2-1; V: TRBV10-1; CDR3: CATSPTGAHEQFF
size: -; J: TRBJ2-1; V: TRBV19; CDR3: CATRHRVTYNEQFF
size: -; J: TRBJ2-1; V: TRBV6-1; CDR3: CASSEEFFGGTSYNEQFF
size: once; J: TRBJ2-5; V: TRBV4-1; CDR3: CASSLQGRGETQYF
size: -; J: TRBJ2-1; V: TRBV6-6; CDR3: CASSRTGLAGEEQFF
size: -; J: TRBJ2-3; V: TRBV15; CDR3: CATSSVLAESTDTQYF
size: -; J: TRBJ2-7; V: TRBV5-1; CDR3: CASSLYGEDYEQYF
size: -; J: TRBJ2-7; V: TRBV11-1; CDR3: CASSPGLAGYEQYF
size: -; J: TRBJ2-7; V: TRBV10-2; CDR3: CASSESQGAFNEQYF
size: -; J: TRBJ2-1; V: TRBV29-1; CDR3: CSVEDLGRSEQFF
size: -; J: TRBJ2-1; V: TRBV19; CDR3: CASSTTGQTEQFF
size: -; J: TRBJ2-5; V: TRBV6-6; CDR3: CASESGRGVETQYF
size: -; J: TRBJ2-5; V: TRBV29-1; CDR3: CSAVLSETQYF
size: -; J: TRBJ2-1; V: TRBV7-3; CDR3: CASSLSQSNNEQFF
size: few; J: TRBJ2-7; V: TRBV5-1; CDR3: CASSPGWDSSYEQYF
size: -; J: TRBJ2-2; V: TRBV18; CDR3: CASSPLSAPSRELFF
size: few; J: TRBJ2-1; V: TRBV5-1; CDR3: CASSTGLGNYNEQFF
size: once; J: TRBJ1-1; V: TRBV4-1; CDR3: CASSQFPGDTEAFF
size: few; J: TRBJ2-5; V: TRBV5-1; CDR3: CASSLEGRGEETQYF
size: -; J: TRBJ2-5; V: TRBV7-9; CDR3: CASSPSGWQTQYF
size: -; J: TRBJ2-1; V: TRBV5-4; CDR3: CASSRDRGSYNEQFF
size: -; J: TRBJ2-7; V: TRBV6-5; CDR3: CASIKRDRRGEQYF
size: -; J: TRBJ1-2; V: TRBV2; CDR3: CASSRATTYGYTF
size: -; J: TRBJ2-5; V: TRBV29-1; CDR3: CSVGGQGTLKTQYF
size: -; J: TRBJ1-3; V: TRBV10-3; CDR3: CAISLGGQRKNTIYF
size: -; J: TRBJ2-2; V: TRBV9; CDR3: CASSAGVGEGWLFF
size: -; J: TRBJ1-2; V: TRBV6-1; CDR3: CASSEVASSGYGYTF
size: -; J: TRBJ2-1; V: TRBV5-1; CDR3: CASSRRLAGEEQFF
size: -; J: TRBJ1-6; V: TRBV2; CDR3: CASRSGLDNSPLHF
size: -; J: TRBJ2-5; V: TRBV6-5; CDR3: CASRRTGGRETQYF
size: few; J: TRBJ2-7; V: TRBV20-1; CDR3: CSAKSTSEQYF
size: -; J: TRBJ1-4; V: TRBV19; CDR3: CASSPRAVRAEKLFF